This passage covers 25 T cell receptor beta chains from one sample sequenced in a study of early T cells in non-severe SARS-CoV-2 infection. TCRdb passed the 5' RACE reads through MiXCR, listing each CDR3 protein once. Counted here are 45,000 to 75,000 distinct CDR3 sequences, roughly 12% occurring once; the ten biggest clones make up 4.5% to 6%. Sequenced material: whole blood. The source of these receptors is an adult who was a healthcare worker with PCR-confirmed SARS-CoV-2 infection or an uninfected control (not recorded which).

As for this clonotype: Given a much more abundant clone one base away, this may be a read error. The conserved phenylalanine or tryptophan normally closing the CDR3 is absent here, so this likely arose from a read error. The rearrangement uses TRBV20-1 and TRBJ2-1, with D uncertain. V was cut by 5 bases and J by 2 bases, with 10 bases left in between. The CDR3 contains 13 residues. CDR1 DFQATT and CDR2 SNEGSKA come from the germline V gene (reference sequence). The CDR3 DNA is TGCAGTGCTCTAGAAAGCCCCTACAATGAGCAGTTCCTC. Translated: CSALESPYNEQFL.

The chain links TRBV6-6 to TRBJ2-3, with 8 bases matching TRBD1. The CDR3 is made up of 16 amino acids. Germline V CDR1 and CDR2: MNHNY, SVGAGI (reference sequence). The trim removed 2 bases at V and 6 bases at J, leaving 10 bases unmatched. In nucleotides, the CDR3 is TGTGCCAGCAGTTACACAACCCTCGACAGGGGTGATACGCAGTATTTT. It yields the protein CASSYTTLDRGDTQYF.

This clonotype was picked up many times. The rearrangement joins TRBV6-1 to TRBJ2-7; D remains ambiguous. CDR1 and CDR2 from the germline V gene are MNHNS and SASEGT. The CDR3 runs 13 residues. V was trimmed by 6 bases and J by 0 bases, leaving 9 bases between them. CDR3 in DNA: TGTGCCAGCAGGAGAGCACTCTCCTACGAGCAGTACTTC. This translates into CASRRALSYEQYF.

This sequence joins TRBV18 and TRBJ2-5, with 7 bases lining up with TRBD2. The germline CDR1 and CDR2 sequences are KGHSH and LQKENI. V shed 6 bases and J 1 base; nucleotides not matched to a gene: 8. CDR3 length: 15 residues. CDR3 amino acids: CASSNSGTTQETQYF. As DNA, the CDR3 is TGTGCCAGCTCGAACTCCGGGACTACCCAAGAGACCCAGTACTTC. The full variable domain, with the rest looked up from reference TRBV18 and TRBJ2-5, is NAGVMQNPRHLVRRRGQEARLRCSPMKGHSHVYWYRQLPEEGLKFMVYLQKENIIDESGMPKERFSAEFPKEGPSILRIQQVVRGDSAAYFCASSNSGTTQETQYFGPGTRLLVL.

This clonotype was seen many times. The chain uses TRBV20-1 and TRBJ2-7; TRBD2 agrees at 10 bases. The CDR3 totals 14 residues. V lost 5 bases, J lost 5 bases, and 9 bases stayed unmatched. CDR1 and CDR2 (germline): DFQATT, SNEGSKA (reference sequence). CDR3 in DNA: TGCAGTGCTGGGCTAGCGGGAGTCATAAACGAGCAGTACTTC. It encodes CSAGLAGVINEQYF.

The chain recombines TRBV20-1 with TRBJ1-2; no firm D call. This CDR3 has 13 amino acids. Trimming left V 4 bases short and J 8 bases short, with 17 bases between. CDR1 DFQATT and CDR2 SNEGSKA come from the germline V gene (reference sequence). The CDR3 DNA sequence: TGCAGTGCTATTAGTCAGGCCCCGTACGGCTACACCTTC. It specifies CSAISQAPYGYTF.

V is TRBV29-1 and J is TRBJ2-5, with D unclear. V dropped 0 bases and J dropped 2 bases, with 10 bases sitting between them. In germline, CDR1 is SQVTM, CDR2 ANQGSEA. This CDR3 is 14 amino acids long. In DNA form, the CDR3 reads TGCAGCGTTGAAGATTGGTATGAACAAGAGACCCAGTACTTC. It yields the protein CSVEDWYEQETQYF.

This clonotype turned up a few times. CDR3 DNA: TGCGCCAGCAGCTTGGGGACTCCGAATCAGCCCCAGCATTTT. Translation gives CASSLGTPNQPQHF. The chain couples TRBV5-1 to TRBJ1-5, with D unclear. With 0 bases removed from V and 4 bases from J, the gap between germline ends came to 8 bases. The CDR3 length is 14 residues. CDR1 and CDR2 from the germline V gene are SGHRS and YFSETQ. The whole variable domain, filled in from reference TRBV5-1 and TRBJ1-5, reads KAGVTQTPRYLIKTRGQQVTLSCSPISGHRSVSWYQQTPGQGLQFLFEYFSETQRNKGNFPGRFSGRQFSNSRSEMNVSTLELGDSALYLCASSLGTPNQPQHFGDGTRLSIL.

The chain couples TRBV20-1 to TRBJ1-2; TRBD1 aligns across 10 bases. Germline V CDR1 and CDR2: DFQATT, SNEGSKA (reference sequence). Trimming at V came to 6 bases and at J to 3 bases, leaving 4 bases not matched to a gene. The CDR3 totals 13 residues. This CDR3 is CSAPGTGDYGYTF. CDR3 DNA sequence: TGCAGTGCCCCAGGGACAGGGGACTATGGCTACACCTTC.

The sample holds many counts of this clonotype. V gene TRBV20-1 combines with J gene TRBJ1-5; TRBD1 aligns across 7 bases. V lost 0 bases to trimming and J lost 3 bases; unmatched junction nucleotides: 2. Germline CDR1 reads DFQATT; CDR2 reads SNEGSKA (reference sequence). The CDR3 totals 14 residues. CDR3 bases: TGCAGTGCTAGAGAAGGGGGCTACAATCAGCCCCAGCATTTT. Translation: CSAREGGYNQPQHF.

This clonotype showed up just a few times. The chain joins TRBV6-6 to TRBJ2-3, with D possibly TRBD2 on 5 matching bases. With 2 bases removed from V and 2 bases from J, the gap between germline ends came to 14 bases. CDR3 length: 16 residues. Germline CDR1 reads MNHNY; CDR2 reads SVGAGI (reference sequence). CDR3 protein: CASSYHSGAFTDTQYF. In DNA, the CDR3 is TGTGCCAGCAGTTACCACAGCGGAGCCTTCACAGATACGCAGTATTTT.

The chain employs TRBV20-1 and TRBJ2-2; 8 positions match TRBD2. CDR1 DFQATT and CDR2 SNEGSKA come from the germline V gene (reference sequence). The ends lost 4 bases at V and 0 bases at J; junction bases unmatched: 4. This CDR3 comprises 15 residues. CDR3 nucleotide sequence: TGCAGTGCTAAACGAGCGGGAGCGAACACCGGGGAGCTGTTTTTT. Translated, it gives CSAKRAGANTGELFF.

V usage is TRBV7-3 and J usage is TRBJ2-5, with a weak D call TRBD1 (5 bases). The CDR3 runs 14 residues. Trimming pared 5 bases from V and 5 bases from J, leaving 15 bases between. Germline CDR1 and CDR2: SGHTA and FQGTGA. CDR3 coding DNA: TGTGCCAGCAGCATTATGGGGCCGGCGGAGACCCAGTACTTC. Its protein product is CASSIMGPAETQYF.

The table lists this clonotype with a few counts. V gene TRBV11-2 combines with J gene TRBJ1-1; TRBD1 is a possible D gene (5 bases). Germline lookup yields CDR1 SGHAT and CDR2 FQNNGV. V was shortened by 1 base and J by 6 bases, with 15 bases between the two germline ends. This CDR3 contains 15 residues. CDR3 protein: CASSLGAYRDAEAFF. The CDR3 nucleotides are TGTGCCAGCAGCTTAGGCGCGTATAGGGACGCTGAAGCTTTCTTT.

The sample holds many counts of this clonotype. This chain connects TRBV29-1 to TRBJ2-7; 7 nucleotides agree with TRBD1. The CDR3 is 13 residues long. Germline CDR1 reads SQVTM; CDR2 reads ANQGSEA. With V trimmed by 5 bases and J by 3 bases, 7 bases remained unmatched. The CDR3 loop reads CSVLGAGGYEQYF. The CDR3 region has the DNA TGCAGCGTTCTAGGCGCAGGGGGCTACGAGCAGTACTTC.

The V and J genes are TRBV5-6 and TRBJ2-5, with D possibly being TRBD1 or TRBD2 (5 bases each). The CDR3 contains 14 residues. V lost 3 bases and J 5 bases, leaving 14 bases between the germline ends. CDR1 and CDR2 from the germline V gene are SGHDT and YYEEEE. CDR3 DNA sequence: TGTGCCAGCAGCTCATGGGACCTTCGGGAGACCCAGTACTTC. It codes for CASSSWDLRETQYF.

This clonotype was seen more than once but under ten times. This sequence joins TRBV7-6 and TRBJ2-1; tentative D call: TRBD1 (5 bases). Trimming took off 5 bases at V and 4 bases at J, with 15 bases between the two ends. CDR1 and CDR2 (germline): SGHVS, FNYEAQ. The CDR3 totals 15 residues. The CDR3 spells CASSLQGFDYNEQFF. The CDR3 DNA follows: TGTGCCAGCAGCCTCCAGGGTTTTGATTACAATGAGCAGTTCTTC. Complete variable domain (other parts from reference TRBV7-6 and TRBJ2-1): GAGVSQSPRYKVTKRGQDVALRCDPISGHVSLYWYRQALGQGPEFLTYFNYEAQQDKSGLPNDRFSAERPEGSISTLTIQRTEQRDSAMYRCASSLQGFDYNEQFFGPGTRLTVL.

The V call is TRBV3-1, the J call TRBJ2-7; D possibly matches TRBD1 or TRBD2 (5 bases each). V lost 3 bases and J lost 7, with 16 bases in between. This CDR3 has 14 residues. CDR1 and CDR2 from the germline V gene are LGHDT and YNNKEL (reference sequence). CDR3 region: CASSHSGGVREQYF. Here the CDR3 DNA reads TGTGCCAGCAGCCATTCTGGGGGTGTGAGGGAGCAGTACTTC.

This clonotype was seen more than once but under ten times. V gene TRBV11-2 combines with J gene TRBJ1-1; tentatively, D is TRBD1 (6 bases). Germline CDR1 is SGHAT and CDR2 is FQNNGV. The CDR3 sequence is 18 residues long. V was shortened by 2 bases and J by 0 bases, with 19 bases between the two germline ends. The CDR3 sequence: CASSLLGFNTGLNTEAFF. As DNA, the CDR3 is TGTGCCAGCAGCTTATTAGGCTTTAACACAGGGTTGAACACTGAAGCTTTCTTT. Using reference TRBV11-2 and TRBJ1-1 for the parts outside the CDR3, the full variable domain is EAGVAQSPRYKIIEKRQSVAFWCNPISGHATLYWYQQILGQGPKLLIQFQNNGVVDDSQLPKDRFSAERLKGVDSTLKIQPAKLEDSAVYLCASSLLGFNTGLNTEAFFGQGTRLTVV.

This clonotype occurred a few times. This chain uses TRBV2 with TRBJ1-2; 8 bases match TRBD1. J was trimmed by 6 bases and V by 7 bases; bases with no gene match: 7. The CDR3 has 13 amino acids. CDR1 SNHLY and CDR2 FYNNEI come from the germline V gene. The chain's CDR3 is CASKLTGDHGYTF. The CDR3 nucleotides read TGTGCCAGCAAGCTGACAGGGGATCATGGCTACACCTTC.

This clonotype was counted only a few times. The rearrangement links TRBV9 to TRBJ1-2; a weak D match, TRBD1 (5 bases). Trimming took 4 bases from V and 4 from J, leaving 17 bases between them. CDR3 length equals 15 residues. The germline CDR1 and CDR2 sequences are SGDLS and YYNGEE. The CDR3 bases are TGTGCCAGCAGCAAGACGGGGGACTTAGGCTATGGCTACACCTTC. This codes for CASSKTGDLGYGYTF.

J is TRBJ2-1 and V is TRBV29-1, with D perhaps being TRBD1 or TRBD2 (5 bases each). Looked up from germline, CDR1 is SQVTM and CDR2 is ANQGSEA. The CDR3 covers 13 residues. With 1 base removed from V and 4 bases from J, the gap between germline ends came to 8 bases. The DNA of the CDR3 is TGCAGCGTTGAAGTTGGGGGTTACAATGAGCAGTTCTTC. It translates to CSVEVGGYNEQFF.

The gene calls are TRBV14 and TRBJ2-2; perhaps TRBD1 as D (5 bases). V was pared by 3 bases and J by 4 bases, with 6 bases between. The CDR3 is 13 amino acids. CDR1 SGHDN and CDR2 FVKESK come from the germline V gene. The CDR3, as DNA: TGTGCCAGCAGCCACAGGGTCACCGGGGAGCTGTTTTTT. This encodes CASSHRVTGELFF.

This clonotype has more than one count but fewer than ten. V gene TRBV12-5 combines with J gene TRBJ1-6; tentative D call: TRBD1 (5 bases). Germline CDR1 and CDR2: LGHNT and FRNRAP. V was trimmed by 0 bases and J by 7 bases, leaving 13 bases between them. The CDR3 length is 16 residues. The CDR3: CASGLVLGVPNSPLHF. The CDR3 nucleotides are TGTGCTAGTGGTTTGGTACTAGGGGTTCCAAATTCACCCCTCCACTTT.

The V gene is TRBV7-3, the J gene TRBJ2-7, with a possible D match to TRBD1 (5 bases). Germline CDR1 SGHTA, CDR2 FQGTGA. The CDR3 extends over 15 amino acids. With 4 bases removed from V and 0 bases from J, the gap between germline ends came to 13 bases. In DNA form, the CDR3 reads TGTGCCAGCAGCTACTTTCCAGGGAACTCCTACGAGCAGTACTTC. It translates to CASSYFPGNSYEQYF.